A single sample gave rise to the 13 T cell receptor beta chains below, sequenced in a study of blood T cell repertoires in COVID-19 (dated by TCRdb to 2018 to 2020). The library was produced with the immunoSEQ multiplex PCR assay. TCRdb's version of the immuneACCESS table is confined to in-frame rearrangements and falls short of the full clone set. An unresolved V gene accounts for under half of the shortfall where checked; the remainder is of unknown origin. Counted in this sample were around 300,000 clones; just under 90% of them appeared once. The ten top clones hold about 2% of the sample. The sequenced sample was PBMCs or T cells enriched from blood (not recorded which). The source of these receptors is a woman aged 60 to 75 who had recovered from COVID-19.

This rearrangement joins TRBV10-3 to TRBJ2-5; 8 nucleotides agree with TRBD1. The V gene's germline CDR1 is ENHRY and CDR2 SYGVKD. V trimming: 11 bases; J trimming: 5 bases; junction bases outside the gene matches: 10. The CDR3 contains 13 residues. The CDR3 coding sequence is TGTGCCTCATCGGCAGGGGGCGAGGAGACCCAGTACTTC. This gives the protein CASSAGGEETQYF.

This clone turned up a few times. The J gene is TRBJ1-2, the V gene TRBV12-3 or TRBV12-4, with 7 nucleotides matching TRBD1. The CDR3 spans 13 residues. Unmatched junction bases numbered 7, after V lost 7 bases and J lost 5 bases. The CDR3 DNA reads TGTGCCAGCACCCGAACACAGGGGTATGGCTACACCTTC. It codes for CASTRTQGYGYTF.

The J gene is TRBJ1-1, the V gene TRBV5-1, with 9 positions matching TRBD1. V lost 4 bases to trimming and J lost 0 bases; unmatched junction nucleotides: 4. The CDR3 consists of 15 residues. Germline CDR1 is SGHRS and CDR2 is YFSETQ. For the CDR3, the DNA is TGCGCCAGCAGCGAGGGACAGGGCTTGAACACTGAAGCTTTCTTT. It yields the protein CASSEGQGLNTEAFF.

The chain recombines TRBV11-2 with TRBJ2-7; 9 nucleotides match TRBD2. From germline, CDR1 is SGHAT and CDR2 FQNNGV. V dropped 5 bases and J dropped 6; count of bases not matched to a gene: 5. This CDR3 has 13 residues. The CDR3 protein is CASSGLASVEQYF. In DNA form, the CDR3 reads TGTGCCAGCAGCGGACTAGCGAGCGTCGAGCAGTACTTC.

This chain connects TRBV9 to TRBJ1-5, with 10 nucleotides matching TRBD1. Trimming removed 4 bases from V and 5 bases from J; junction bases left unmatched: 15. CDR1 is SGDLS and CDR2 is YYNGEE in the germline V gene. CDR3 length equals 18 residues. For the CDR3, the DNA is TGTGCCAGCAGCCCCCGCGGGACAGGGGAAGGGGTCGATCAGCCCCAGCATTTT. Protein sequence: CASSPRGTGEGVDQPQHF.

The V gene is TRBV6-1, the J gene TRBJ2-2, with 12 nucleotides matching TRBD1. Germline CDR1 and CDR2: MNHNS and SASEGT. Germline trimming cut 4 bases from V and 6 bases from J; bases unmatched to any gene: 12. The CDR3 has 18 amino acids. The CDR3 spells CASSARQGQGATAGELFF. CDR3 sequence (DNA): TGTGCCAGCAGTGCCCGACAGGGACAGGGGGCGACGGCCGGGGAGCTGTTTTTT.

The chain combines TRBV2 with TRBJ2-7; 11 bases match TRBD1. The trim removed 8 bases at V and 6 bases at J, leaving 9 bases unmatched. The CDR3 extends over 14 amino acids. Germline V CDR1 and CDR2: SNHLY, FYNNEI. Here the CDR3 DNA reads TGTGCCAGCCGACCCGGGACAGGGGGATCCGAGCAGTACTTC. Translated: CASRPGTGGSEQYF.

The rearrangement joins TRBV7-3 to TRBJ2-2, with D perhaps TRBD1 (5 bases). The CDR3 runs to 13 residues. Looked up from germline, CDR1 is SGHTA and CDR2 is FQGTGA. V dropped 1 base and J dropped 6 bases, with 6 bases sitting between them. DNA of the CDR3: TGTGCCAGCAGCTTAAACAGGCCCGGGGAGCTGTTTTTT. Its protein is CASSLNRPGELFF.

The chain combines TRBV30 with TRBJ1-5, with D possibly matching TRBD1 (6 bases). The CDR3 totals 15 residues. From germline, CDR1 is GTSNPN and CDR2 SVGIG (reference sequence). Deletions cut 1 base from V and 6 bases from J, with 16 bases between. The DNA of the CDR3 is TGTGCCTGGAGTGCCGCGGGGGGCTTCGGTCAGCCCCAGCATTTT. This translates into CAWSAAGGFGQPQHF.

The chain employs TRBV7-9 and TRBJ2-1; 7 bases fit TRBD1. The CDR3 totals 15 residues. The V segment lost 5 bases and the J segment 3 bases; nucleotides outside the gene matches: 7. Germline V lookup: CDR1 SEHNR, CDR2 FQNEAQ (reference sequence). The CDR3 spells CASSDTGAYYNEQFF. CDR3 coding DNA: TGTGCCAGCAGCGATACAGGGGCATACTACAATGAGCAGTTCTTC.

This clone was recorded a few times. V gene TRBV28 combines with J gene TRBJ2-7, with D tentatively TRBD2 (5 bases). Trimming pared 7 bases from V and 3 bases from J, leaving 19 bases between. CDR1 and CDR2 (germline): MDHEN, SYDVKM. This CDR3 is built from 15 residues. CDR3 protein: CASTLPGKAVYEQYF. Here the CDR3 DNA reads TGTGCCAGCACCCTTCCGGGGAAAGCGGTCTACGAGCAGTACTTC.

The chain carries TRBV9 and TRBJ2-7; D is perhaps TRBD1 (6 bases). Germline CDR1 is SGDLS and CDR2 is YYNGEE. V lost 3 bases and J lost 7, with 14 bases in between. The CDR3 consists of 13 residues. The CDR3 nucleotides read TGTGCCAGCAGCGCTGAACAGGGACGGGAGCAGTACTTC. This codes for CASSAEQGREQYF.

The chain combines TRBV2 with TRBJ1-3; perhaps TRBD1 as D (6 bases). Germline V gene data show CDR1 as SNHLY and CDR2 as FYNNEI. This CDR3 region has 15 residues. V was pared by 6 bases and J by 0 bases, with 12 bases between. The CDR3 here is CASRPGASSGNTIYF. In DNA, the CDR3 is TGTGCCAGCAGGCCAGGGGCCAGCTCTGGAAACACCATATATTTT.